This T cell receptor (beta chain) originates from a study of blood T cell repertoires in COVID-19. Under the authors' procedure: Amplified reference gene primers provided the basis for estimating nucleated cell counts. Method: immunoSEQ multiplex PCR; TCRdb's copy keeps in-frame clones and lacks some. From that table come the V and J calls and clone size; the DNA was used to work out D and trimming. The table has about 74,000 clones, 88% seen once. This TCR came from a woman aged 80 or older with active or convalescent COVID-19. The sequencing input was peripheral blood.

CDR3 protein: CASSFRDRARGNYGYTF. The CDR3 nucleotides read TGTGCCAGCAGTTTCCGGGACAGGGCGAGGGGAAACTATGGCTACACCTTC. This chain connects TRBV27 to TRBJ1-2, with TRBD1 matching over 9 bases. Germline V gives CDR1 MNHEY, CDR2 SMNVEV (reference sequence). The CDR3 length is 17 residues. J lost 2 bases, V lost 3 bases, and 10 bases had no gene match.